This TCR beta chain was found in a study of blood T cell repertoires in COVID-19. Study background: Samples of COVID-19 (acute and convalescent) were obtained from the United States, Italy and Spain.

The protocol was immunoSEQ multiplex PCR, while the TCRdb copy is restricted to in-frame clones and leaves out a portion. The table includes about 330,000 clones, around 87% detected once. This clone has just a few counts. Trimming removed 4 bases from V and 1 base from J, with 5 bases in between. CDR1 is LNHDA and CDR2 is SQIVND in the germline V gene (reference sequence). CDR3 size: 12 residues. The origin of this receptor is a woman aged 50 to 60 with active or convalescent COVID-19. This rearrangement joins TRBV19 to TRBJ2-7; weak D call: TRBD1 (5 bases). Sequencing was carried out using peripheral blood. The CDR3 nucleotides are TGTGCCAGTAGTACAGGGTCCTACGAGCAGTACTTC. It encodes CASSTGSYEQYF.